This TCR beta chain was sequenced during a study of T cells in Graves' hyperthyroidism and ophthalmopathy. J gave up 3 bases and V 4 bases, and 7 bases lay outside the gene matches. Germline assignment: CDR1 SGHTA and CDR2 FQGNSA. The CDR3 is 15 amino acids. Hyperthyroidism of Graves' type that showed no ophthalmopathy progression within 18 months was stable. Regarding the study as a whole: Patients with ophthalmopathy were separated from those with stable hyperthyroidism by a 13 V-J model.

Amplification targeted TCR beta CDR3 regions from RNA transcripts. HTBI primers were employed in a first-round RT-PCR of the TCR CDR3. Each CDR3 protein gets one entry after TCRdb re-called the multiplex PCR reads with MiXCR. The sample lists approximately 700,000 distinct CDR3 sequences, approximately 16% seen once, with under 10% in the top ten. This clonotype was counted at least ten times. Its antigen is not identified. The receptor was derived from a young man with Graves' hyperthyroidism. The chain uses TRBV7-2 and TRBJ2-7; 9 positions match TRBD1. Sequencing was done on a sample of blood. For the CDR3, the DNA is TGTGCCAGCAGCTCACCGACAGGGGGGCACTACGAGCAGTACTTC. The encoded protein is CASSSPTGGHYEQYF.